This TCR beta chain stems from a study of T cell repertoires in cytomegalovirus infection (dated by TCRdb to between 2018 and 2020). General notes on the study: Alongside well-studied HLA-B-restricted epitopes, the peptide stimulations were aimed at recently identified HLA-C-restricted CMV epitopes, whose presentation resists viral immunomodulation. Donor HLA type was relevant to the analysis, because carriage of CMV infection together with the matching HLA type was indicated by public TCR beta signatures.

Concerning this clonotype itself: Its antigen remains undetermined. No much larger clone exists at a distance of one base, and base qualities are not known.

The sample's treatment or condition label, in plain terms: in vitro stimulation with specific CMV peptide epitopes to enrich CMV-specific T cells. Results the study describes overall, beyond this receptor: In the ex vivo response, HLA-C-restricted CMV-specific TCR beta clonotypes were dominant, and in two of eight donors the single most frequent clonotype came from this HLA-C-restricted group. In both this cohort and an independent cohort of 352 donors, the cumulative frequency of public TCR beta family members distinguished carriers of CMV infection plus the relevant HLA type.

In the germline V gene, CDR1 corresponds to MNHEY and CDR2 to SVGEGT. V is clipped by 9 bases and J by 4 bases, and the sequence between their germline boundaries is 13 bases long. The CDR3 spans 12 residues, from the cysteine through the phenylalanine. Of the read, only the CDR3 DNA is kept; its 36 bases are in frame from base 1. These reads were obtained on an Illumina HiSeq 1500. Starting from the raw public reads, TCRdb applied fastp trimming at Q25, assembled clones with MiXCR and retained in-frame beta chains. Each CDR3 protein gets just one entry, which takes the most common genes and DNA from the rows behind it. Here the sample has tens of thousands of distinct CDR3 sequences; roughly a quarter occur a single time. The ten largest clones add up to roughly 50% of the sample.

The sequence joins TRBV6-2 or TRBV6-3 to TRBJ2-7; the D gene is possibly TRBD2, with 6 bases matching. Sample: CD8+ T cells from cultured PBMCs, taken from culture after CMV antigen stimulation. This TCR was recovered from a human donor in good health (CMV status not recorded). Some clones in this sample may be carry-over from other donors' samples. The CDR3 protein: CASGTLPYEQYF. The DNA reads TGTGCCAGTGGGACTTTACCATACGAGCAGTACTTC.